This T cell receptor beta chain came from a study of blood T cell repertoires in COVID-19. CDR1 is SEHNR and CDR2 is FQNEAQ in the germline V gene (reference sequence). V was clipped by 7 bases and J by 7 bases, with 11 bases between them. The CDR3 runs to 12 residues. Assay used: immunoSEQ multiplex PCR; TCRdb lists only in-frame clones, some missing. The sample contains a few hundred thousand clones, more than 85% of which appear only once. Clinical history reported by participants formed the basis on which cohorts were assigned. This TCR was recovered from a woman aged 25 to 39 who had recovered from COVID-19. V gene TRBV7-9 combines with J gene TRBJ2-1, with D unclear. Sequencing input: PBMCs or T cells enriched from blood (not recorded which). CDR3 in DNA: TGTGCCAGCACCTGGCAGGCAAATGAGCAGTTCTTC. As protein: CASTWQANEQFF.